The 12 T cell receptor beta chains below were found in one sample sequenced in a study of blood T cells in healthy people across ages. The authors ran a second PCR of 7 to 11 cycles using a sample-barcoded 5' primer and a J-beta primer mix. MiXCR, applied by TCRdb to the 5' RACE reads, yields one record per CDR3 protein. This repertoire shows some 1,500,000 distinct CDR3 sequences, approximately 43% found once; its top ten account for approximately 4%. Material: blood. All receptors come from a woman in her late teens or twenties in good health.

This clonotype turned up a few times. The gene calls are TRBV6-1 and TRBJ1-2, with 7 bases identical to TRBD1. Unmatched junction bases numbered 5, after V lost 4 bases and J lost 0 bases. Germline assignment: CDR1 MNHNS and CDR2 SASEGT. This CDR3 has 15 amino acids. The DNA of the CDR3 is TGTGCCAGCAGTGGCGGGACAGCAGCTAACTATGGCTACACCTTC. It translates to CASSGGTAANYGYTF.

This clonotype was detected a few times. The gene calls are TRBV5-5 and TRBJ2-7, with D hard to call. The CDR3 loop spans 13 amino acids. V lost 0 bases and J lost 4, with 8 bases in between. Germline V gene sequence: CDR1 SGHKS, CDR2 YYEKEE (reference sequence). CDR3 bases: TGTGCCAGCAGCTTGGGCGGAAGATACGAGCAGTACTTC. Residues: CASSLGGRYEQYF. The full variable domain, rest sourced from reference TRBV5-5 and TRBJ2-7, is DAGVTQSPTHLIKTRGQQVTLRCSPISGHKSVSWYQQVLGQGPQFIFQYYEKEERGRGNFPDRFSARQFPNYSSELNVNALLLGDSALYLCASSLGGRYEQYFGPGTRLTVT.

The chain uses TRBV12-3 or TRBV12-4 and TRBJ2-5, with D possibly TRBD2 on 6 matching bases. CDR3 length: 13 amino acids. Trimming took 6 bases from V and 2 from J, leaving 10 bases between them. The CDR3 DNA reads TGTGCCAGCAGGGACTATCCGCAAGAGACCCAGTACTTC. Its translation is CASRDYPQETQYF.

The gene calls are TRBV5-1 and TRBJ2-1; D remains unclear. Germline V gene lookup returns CDR1 SGHRS and CDR2 YFSETQ. Trimming took off 5 bases at V and 4 bases at J, with 13 bases between the two ends. This CDR3 comprises 14 residues. CDR3 loop: CASRSGPPYNEQFF. In DNA form, the CDR3 reads TGCGCCAGCAGGTCCGGGCCGCCATACAATGAGCAGTTCTTC.

The chain uses TRBV20-1 and TRBJ2-1; 12 bases are a match to TRBD2. V lost 3 bases and J lost 9; bases outside the gene matches: 15. Germline CDR1 reads DFQATT; CDR2 reads SNEGSKA (reference sequence). The CDR3 is 17 residues long. CDR3 region: CSASSSGGAGRAGEQFF. DNA for the CDR3: TGCAGTGCTAGCTCTAGCGGGGGGGCTGGAAGAGCGGGTGAGCAGTTCTTC.

The table lists this clonotype with a few counts. V gene TRBV7-2 combines with J gene TRBJ2-5; 10 nucleotides match TRBD2. The DNA matches TRBJ2-7 better at its end, which makes the J call doubtful. Looked up from germline, CDR1 is SGHTA and CDR2 is FQGNSA. The CDR3 sequence is 13 residues long. The CDR3 here is CASSLTSGTEQYF. The CDR3 DNA reads as TGTGCCAGCAGCTTAACTAGCGGGACCGAGCAGTACTTC.

This chain joins TRBV29-1 and TRBJ2-3; 9 bases line up with TRBD1. Germline V gives CDR1 SQVTM, CDR2 ANQGSEA. Trimming cost V 2 bases and J 7 bases; bases outside gene matches: 10. This CDR3 comprises 15 residues. The CDR3 sequence: CSVETLGQGKNTQYF. Here the CDR3 DNA reads TGCAGCGTTGAAACATTGGGACAGGGTAAAAATACGCAGTATTTT.

The V call is TRBV12-3 or TRBV12-4, the J call TRBJ2-1, with 9 bases that match TRBD1. Trimming cost V 7 bases and J 6 bases; bases outside gene matches: 13. The CDR3 has 16 amino acids. CDR3 nucleotide sequence: TGTGCCAGCACCCTCTTCGACAGGGGGAGGTCCAATGAGCAGTTCTTC. It encodes CASTLFDRGRSNEQFF.

The rearrangement uses TRBV20-1 and TRBJ2-7; 7 nucleotides agree with TRBD2. The closer fit of TRBJ2-5 to the DNA end suggests the J call may be wrong. CDR3 size: 15 residues. CDR1 is DFQATT, CDR2 SNEGSKA, per germline (reference sequence). The CDR3 spells CSASPGGSHQETQYF. The CDR3, as DNA: TGCAGTGCTTCTCCGGGCGGGAGCCACCAAGAGACCCAGTACTTC.

The rearrangement links TRBV20-1 to TRBJ2-3, with 9 bases identical to TRBD2. The CDR3 is made up of 15 amino acids. After removal of 7 bases from V and 4 bases from J, the junction contained 12 bases not matched to a gene. CDR1 and CDR2 (germline): DFQATT, SNEGSKA (reference sequence). The CDR3: CSVRDGGGGPDTQYF. The DNA for the CDR3 is TGCAGTGTCAGGGATGGCGGGGGGGGTCCAGATACGCAGTATTTT.

This clonotype was observed a few times. The rearrangement links TRBV27 to TRBJ2-1; 12 bases line up with TRBD2. This CDR3 is 16 amino acids long. V dropped 6 bases and J dropped 3; count of bases not matched to a gene: 6. CDR1 and CDR2 from the germline V gene are MNHEY and SMNVEV (reference sequence). The CDR3 loop reads CASRTGLAGIYNEQFF. The CDR3 DNA follows: TGTGCCAGCAGGACCGGACTAGCGGGGATCTACAATGAGCAGTTCTTC.

Here the CDR3 reads CASSSSGVDTQYF. The CDR3 bases are TGTGCCAGCAGTTCCTCGGGAGTAGATACGCAGTATTTT. The chain employs TRBV7-9 and TRBJ2-3, with D tentatively TRBD2 (6 bases). Germline V lookup: CDR1 SEHNR, CDR2 FQNEAQ (reference sequence). V dropped 6 bases and J dropped 5 bases, with 12 bases sitting between them. CDR3 length: 13 residues. Full variable domain (rest looked up from reference TRBV7-9 and TRBJ2-3): DTGVSQNPRHKITKRGQNVTFRCDPISEHNRLYWYRQTLGQGPEFLTYFQNEAQLEKSRLLSDRFSAERPKGSFSTLEIQRTEQGDSAMYLCASSSSGVDTQYFGPGTRLTVL.